This T cell receptor (beta chain) was found in a study of blood T cells in healthy people across ages. Study-wide results and limits: Naive CD4+ cell counts and diversity both ran higher in long-lived than in aged donors.

The CDR3 extends over 15 amino acids. Looked up from germline, CDR1 is SEHNR and CDR2 is FQNEAQ (reference sequence). After removal of 5 bases from V and 0 bases from J, the junction contained 3 bases not matched to a gene. The use of a sample-barcoded 5' primer and a J-beta primer mix characterized a second PCR of about 7 to 12 cycles. With 12 random nucleotides, a template-switch adaptor tagged each individual cDNA molecule. TCRdb analysed the 5' RACE reads with MiXCR anew, one entry per CDR3 protein. Of approximately 1.5 million distinct CDR3 sequences listed, 42% are singletons. Regarding this clonotype: Antigen: not known.

J is TRBJ2-3 and V is TRBV7-9; TRBD1 matches at 9 bases. The sample was blood. This TCR was sampled from a woman aged 18-29 years in good health. CDR3 DNA sequence: TGTGCCAGCAGCAACGGACAGGGGAGCACAGATACGCAGTATTTT. Protein sequence: CASSNGQGSTDTQYF.